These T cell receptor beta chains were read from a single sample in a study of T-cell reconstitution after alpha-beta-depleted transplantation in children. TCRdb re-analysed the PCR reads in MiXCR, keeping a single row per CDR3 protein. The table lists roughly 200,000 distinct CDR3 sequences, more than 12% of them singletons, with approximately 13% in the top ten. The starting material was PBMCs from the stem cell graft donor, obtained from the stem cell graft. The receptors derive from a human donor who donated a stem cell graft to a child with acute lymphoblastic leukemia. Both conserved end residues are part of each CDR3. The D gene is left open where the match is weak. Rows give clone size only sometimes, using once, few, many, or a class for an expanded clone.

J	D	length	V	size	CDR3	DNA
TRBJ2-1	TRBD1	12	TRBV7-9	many	CASSLAGGEQFF	TGTGCCAGCAGCTTGGCAGGGGGTGAGCAGTTCTTC
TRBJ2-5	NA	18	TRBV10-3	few	CAISDPFRRGASEETQYF	TGTGCCATCAGTGACCCCTTTCGAAGGGGAGCGTCGGAAGAGACCCAGTACTTC
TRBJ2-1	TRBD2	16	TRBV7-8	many	CASSLVFLAGGNEQFF	TGTGCCAGCAGCTTAGTCTTCCTAGCGGGAGGGAATGAGCAGTTCTTC
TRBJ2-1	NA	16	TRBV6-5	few	CASSYSHGASYNEQFF	TGTGCCAGCAGTTACTCGCACGGAGCCTCCTACAATGAGCAGTTCTTC
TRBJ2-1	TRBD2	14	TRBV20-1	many	CSAWGAGEGDEQFF	TGCAGTGCCTGGGGAGCGGGAGAGGGGGATGAGCAGTTCTTC
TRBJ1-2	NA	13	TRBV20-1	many	CSAPLDVGAGYTF	TGCAGTGCCCCCTTGGACGTAGGCGCTGGCTACACCTTC
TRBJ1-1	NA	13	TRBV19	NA	CASSMEGGTEAFF	TGTGCCAGTAGTATGGAAGGAGGGACTGAAGCTTTCTTT
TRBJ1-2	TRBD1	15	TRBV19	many	CASTGPGTGFLHYTF	TGTGCCAGTACCGGTCCCGGGACAGGCTTCCTTCACTACACCTTC
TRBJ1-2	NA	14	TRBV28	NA	CASSLQRFPYGYTF	TGTGCCAGCAGTTTACAGCGATTCCCCTATGGCTACACCTTC
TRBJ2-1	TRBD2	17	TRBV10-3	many	CAISENAPGLARGEQFF	TGTGCCATCAGTGAGAATGCTCCGGGACTAGCGAGGGGTGAGCAGTTCTTC
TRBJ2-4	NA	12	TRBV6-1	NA	CASRIAKNIQYF	TGTGCCAGCAGGATAGCCAAAAACATTCAGTACTTC
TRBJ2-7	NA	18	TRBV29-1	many	CSVTIINFRPGISYEQYF	TGCAGCGTTACAATCATCAACTTCCGTCCGGGGATTTCCTACGAGCAGTACTTC
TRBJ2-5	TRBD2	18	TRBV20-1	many	CSARPMTSGRLAQETQYF	TGCAGTGCTAGACCGATGACTAGCGGGAGGCTTGCCCAAGAGACCCAGTACTTC
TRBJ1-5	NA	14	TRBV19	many	CASSDSYSNQPQHF	TGTGCCAGTAGCGACAGCTATAGCAATCAGCCCCAGCATTTT
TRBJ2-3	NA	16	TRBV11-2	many	CASSLGLLVYTDTQYF	TGTGCCAGCAGCTTAGGTCTTCTAGTCTACACAGATACGCAGTATTTT
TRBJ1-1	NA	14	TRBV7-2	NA	CASSPRQINTEAFF	TGTGCCAGCAGCCCCCGACAGATCAACACTGAAGCTTTCTTT
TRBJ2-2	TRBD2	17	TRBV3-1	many	CASSQVAGGANTGELFF	TGTGCCAGCAGCCAAGTTGCGGGAGGGGCTAACACCGGGGAGCTGTTTTTT
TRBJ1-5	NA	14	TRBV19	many	CASSIAVHNQPQHF	TGTGCCAGTAGTATAGCAGTCCATAATCAGCCCCAGCATTTT
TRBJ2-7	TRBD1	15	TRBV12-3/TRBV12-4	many	CASSPIDRELGEQYF	TGTGCCAGCAGTCCAATCGACAGGGAGCTGGGCGAGCAGTACTTC
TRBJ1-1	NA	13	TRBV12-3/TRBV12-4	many	CASSEQGNTEAFF	TGTGCCAGCAGTGAACAGGGCAACACTGAAGCTTTCTTT
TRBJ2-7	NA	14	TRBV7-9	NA	CARSLALLPYEQYF	TGTGCCAGAAGCTTAGCCCTTCTACCCTACGAGCAGTACTTC
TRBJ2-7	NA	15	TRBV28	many	CASSEATGGAYEQYF	TGTGCCAGCAGTGAAGCCACAGGGGGGGCATACGAGCAGTACTTC
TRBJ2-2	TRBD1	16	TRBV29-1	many	CSGSYWTGSNTGELFF	TGCAGCGGGTCTTATTGGACAGGGTCGAACACCGGGGAGCTGTTTTTT
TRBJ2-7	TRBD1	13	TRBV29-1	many	CSVRTGEVYEQYF	TGCAGCGTGCGGACAGGGGAAGTTTACGAGCAGTACTTC
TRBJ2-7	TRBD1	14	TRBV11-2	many	CASSSRDRDYEQYF	TGTGCCAGCAGCTCCCGGGACAGGGACTACGAGCAGTACTTC
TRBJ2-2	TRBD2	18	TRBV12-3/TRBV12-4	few	CASSSGTSRTGGTGELFF	TGTGCCAGCAGTTCCGGGACTAGCCGAACGGGGGGGACCGGGGAGCTGTTTTTT
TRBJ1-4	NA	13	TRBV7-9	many	CASSFPPWEKLFF	TGTGCCAGCAGCTTCCCCCCGTGGGAAAAACTGTTTTTT
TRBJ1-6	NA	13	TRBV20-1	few	CSARSRDNSPLHF	TGCAGTGCTAGGAGTCGGGATAATTCACCCCTCCACTTT
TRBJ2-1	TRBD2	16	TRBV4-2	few	CASSLQTSGEGNEQFF	TGTGCCAGCAGCCTGCAGACTAGCGGGGAAGGTAATGAGCAGTTCTTC
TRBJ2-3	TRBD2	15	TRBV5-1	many	CASWEVAGVADTQYF	TGCGCCAGCTGGGAAGTAGCGGGAGTCGCAGATACGCAGTATTTT
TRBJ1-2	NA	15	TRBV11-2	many	CASSLAPLARYGYTF	TGTGCCAGCAGCTTAGCACCTCTGGCGCGCTATGGCTACACCTTC
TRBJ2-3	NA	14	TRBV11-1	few	CASSADRITDTQYF	TGTGCCAGCAGCGCCGATCGGATCACAGATACGCAGTATTTT
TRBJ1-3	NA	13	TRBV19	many	CASSKGTGNTIYF	TGTGCCAGTAGTAAAGGAACTGGAAACACCATATATTTT
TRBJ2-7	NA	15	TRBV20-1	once	CSARDGQVFSYEQYF	TGCAGTGCTAGAGATGGGCAGGTGTTCTCCTACGAGCAGTACTTC
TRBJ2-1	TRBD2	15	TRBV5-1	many	CASSRGLAGDGEQFF	TGCGCCAGCAGCCGGGGACTAGCGGGAGACGGTGAGCAGTTCTTC
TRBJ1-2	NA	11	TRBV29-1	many	CSVSGDYGYTF	TGCAGCGTTTCGGGGGATTATGGCTACACCTTC
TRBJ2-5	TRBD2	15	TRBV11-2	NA	CASSTRAGDLETQYF	TGTGCCAGCAGTACACGAGCGGGAGATCTGGAGACCCAGTACTTC
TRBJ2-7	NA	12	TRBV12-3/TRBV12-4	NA	CASTQNGGRQYF	TGTGCCAGCACCCAAAATGGGGGTAGGCAGTACTTC
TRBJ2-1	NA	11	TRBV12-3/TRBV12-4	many	CASSKYNEQFF	TGTGCCAGCAGTAAATACAATGAGCAGTTCTTC